This TCR beta chain was found in a study of T cells after yellow fever vaccination. Study background: With SMART-Seq v4 Ultra Low Input, the fractions containing low cell numbers were prepared.

TCRdb reanalysed the 5' RACE reads using MiXCR and keeps one entry per CDR3 protein. This table has about 630,000 distinct CDR3 sequences, roughly 12% appearing once. The germline V and J ends were trimmed by 3 bases and 5 bases, with 11 bases remaining between them. The CDR3 loop spans 12 amino acids. Germline CDR1 DFQATT, CDR2 SNEGSKA (reference sequence). This clonotype was observed a few times. The antigen is undetermined. Findings of the study overall: Booster sampling recovered most clones from primary vaccination (nearly 98% CD4, around 88% CD8). Some clonotypes were seen in both the CD4 and the CD8 compartments. These made up a small share and likely arose from convergent recombination.

The source of this sequence is a man aged 25 to 45 who received the YFV17D yellow fever vaccine. The rearrangement joins TRBV20-1 to TRBJ2-7, with D possibly being TRBD1 (6 bases). The sample here was PBMCs, taken on the day of the yellow fever booster vaccination. The CDR3 sequence is CSASANRDEQYF. CDR3 DNA: TGCAGTGCTAGCGCCAACAGGGACGAGCAGTACTTC.